This passage covers 10 T cell receptor beta chains from one sample sequenced in a study of Graves' ophthalmopathy and Graves' hyperthyroidism. As the template, RNA transcripts were used to amplify TCR beta CDR3 regions. An opening RT-PCR round employed HTBI primers and preceded a second-round multiplex PCR. TCRdb reanalysed the multiplex PCR reads using MiXCR and keeps one entry per CDR3 protein. The sample includes over a million distinct CDR3 sequences, 35% to 45% seen only once; the top ten take roughly 11%. Sequencing was carried out using peripheral blood or thyroid tissue (not recorded which). The source of these receptors is an adult man with Graves' hyperthyroidism.

This clonotype was counted many times. V and J are TRBV20-1 and TRBJ1-1; perhaps TRBD1 as D (6 bases). There are 15 residues in the CDR3. The germline V gene has CDR1 DFQATT and CDR2 SNEGSKA (reference sequence). The V gene lost 5 bases and the J gene lost 1 base, with 17 bases spanning the gap. The CDR3 here is CSAGDPGHPNTEAFF. CDR3 nucleotides: TGCAGTGCTGGCGACCCGGGACACCCGAACACTGAAGCTTTCTTT.

A remark on this clonotype: This may come from a read error, since a much larger clone is one base off. DNA for the CDR3: TGTGCCAGCAGCTTAGCGGCAGTCGCCAATTCACCCCTCCACTTT. Residues: CASSLAAVANSPLHF. The gene calls are TRBV7-2 and TRBJ1-6; D call uncertain. Germline assignment: CDR1 SGHTA and CDR2 FQGNSA. V gave up 0 bases and J gave up 7 bases, with 10 bases separating them. The CDR3 length is 15 residues.

This clonotype came up once. A read error may explain this, as a much larger clone is one base away. This chain uses TRBV12-3 or TRBV12-4 with TRBJ2-7; 10 nucleotides match TRBD2. V trimming: 7 bases; J trimming: 3 bases; junction bases outside the gene matches: 6. CDR3 length equals 14 residues. The CDR3 loop is CASTAAGGVYEQYF. The CDR3 DNA is TGTGCCAGCACCGCAGCGGGAGGGGTCTACGAGCAGTACTTC.

There are many counts of this clonotype. The rearrangement joins TRBV19 to TRBJ2-7; 7 nucleotides line up with TRBD2. The CDR3 has 15 amino acids. V shed 5 bases and J 5 bases; nucleotides not matched to a gene: 12. CDR1 is LNHDA and CDR2 is SQIVND in the germline V gene (reference sequence). This CDR3 is CASSPSGLGSHEQYF. CDR3 sequence (DNA): TGTGCCAGTAGTCCCTCTGGACTAGGGTCACACGAGCAGTACTTC.

There are a few counts of this clonotype. J is TRBJ1-2 and V is TRBV27; tentatively, D is TRBD1 (5 bases). Between the trimmed V and J ends, which lost 0 bases and 3 bases, there was a span of 17 bases. The germline gives CDR1 MNHEY, CDR2 SMNVEV (reference sequence). The length of the CDR3 is 17 residues. DNA of the CDR3: TGTGCCAGCAGTTTATCTGGCAGGGACGACAGTGACTATGGCTACACCTTC. This translates into CASSLSGRDDSDYGYTF.

This clonotype was observed a handful of times. The genes are TRBV12-3 or TRBV12-4 and TRBJ2-2; the D is unclear. Trimming took 6 bases from V and 4 from J, leaving 9 bases between them. This CDR3 contains 13 residues. The CDR3 DNA reads as TGTGCCAGCAGCCACGCCGGCACCGGGGAGCTGTTTTTT. Amino acid sequence: CASSHAGTGELFF.

This rearrangement joins TRBV7-8 to TRBJ1-5, with D hard to call. CDR1 and CDR2 from the germline V gene are SGHVS and FQNEAQ. Trimming removed 0 bases at V and 3 bases at J, with 12 bases between. CDR3 size: 16 residues. The CDR3 loop is CASSLASRSPNQPQHF. CDR3 bases: TGTGCCAGCAGCTTAGCGTCCAGATCCCCCAATCAGCCCCAGCATTTT.

Remarks on this clonotype: The CDR3 ends on some other residue instead of the conserved phenylalanine or tryptophan, so this is likely a read error. No DNA is shown, since the ends of the CDR3 on it are uncertain; the CDR3 is the one TCRdb lists. The CDR3 loop reads CASSYPSTPAA. The chain employs TRBV6-2 or TRBV6-3 and TRBJ2-5; the table's D call of TRBD1 was not tested on the DNA. Germline CDR1 MNHEY, CDR2 SVGEGT. The CDR3 comprises 11 residues, both ends counted.

The chain has TRBV7-2 and TRBJ2-3; 10 nucleotides align to TRBD1. The CDR3 spans 15 residues. V shed 6 bases and J 4 bases; nucleotides not matched to a gene: 7. Germline CDR1 reads SGHTA; CDR2 reads FQGNSA. CDR3 residues: CASSPGQGLADTQYF. CDR3 DNA sequence: TGTGCCAGCAGTCCGGGACAGGGGCTCGCAGATACGCAGTATTTT.

This clonotype has at least ten counts. The gene calls are TRBV2 and TRBJ1-5; tentatively, D is TRBD1 (5 bases). V shed 6 bases and J shed 2 bases, with 14 bases lying between them. The germline gives CDR1 SNHLY, CDR2 FYNNEI. The CDR3 contains 15 residues. The CDR3 region has the DNA TGTGCCAGCAGACCAACAGGTTTTGGCAATCAGCCCCAGCATTTT. Its translation: CASRPTGFGNQPQHF.